The 5 T cell receptor beta chains below come from one sample, sequenced in a study of blood T cell repertoires in COVID-19. Repertoires were generated with immunoSEQ multiplex PCR, while TCRdb's copy carries only in-frame clones and drops some. Of 110,000 to 150,000 clones detected, about 87% appear once; the ten largest clones hold more than 40%. What was sequenced was peripheral blood. These receptors all stem from a human donor in a cohort sampled during active COVID-19.

J is TRBJ2-7 and V is TRBV3-1 (or the pseudogene TRBV3-2); TRBD2 matches 12 bases. The V segment lost 4 bases and the J segment 7 bases; nucleotides outside the gene matches: 11. This CDR3 has 16 amino acids. Germline assignment: CDR1 LGHDT and CDR2 YNNKEL (reference sequence). DNA for the CDR3: TGTGCCAGCAGCCGTTCCGGGACTAGCGGGTTTACGGAGCAGTACGTC. Its protein is CASSRSGTSGFTEQYV.

This chain joins TRBV5-1 and TRBJ2-1; D may be TRBD2 (5 bases). Trimming removed 4 bases from V and 0 bases from J, with 8 bases in between. Germline CDR1 reads SGHRS; CDR2 reads YFSETQ. The CDR3 extends over 14 amino acids. CDR3 bases: TGCGCCAGCAGCGAAGGGAGCTCCTACAATGAGCAGTTCTTC. The encoded protein is CASSEGSSYNEQFF.

The V and J genes are TRBV27 and TRBJ1-2; 12 bases align to TRBD1. The length of the CDR3 is 17 residues. Germline loops: CDR1 MNHEY, CDR2 SMNVEV (reference sequence). The V and J ends lost 5 bases and 0 bases, in that order; junction bases with no gene match: 7. This chain's CDR3 is CASSPRDRGRTNYGYTF. CDR3 DNA sequence: TGTGCCAGCAGTCCCCGGGACAGGGGGCGAACTAACTATGGCTACACCTTC.

The chain couples TRBV7-9 to TRBJ1-2; possible D gene TRBD1, 6 bases. Trimming took 5 bases from V and 5 from J, leaving 18 bases between them. This CDR3 region has 15 residues. Per the germline V gene, CDR1 is SEHNR and CDR2 is FQNEAQ (reference sequence). The CDR3 DNA reads TGTGCCAGCAGCCGGGAGGGGGGTTCCCATTATGGCTACACCTTC. Protein sequence: CASSREGGSHYGYTF.

Concerning this clone itself: One end of the junction fails to match germline, which may point to a read error. The rearrangement links TRBV6-6 to TRBJ2-2, with 10 bases lining up with TRBD2. Germline-derived CDR1 and CDR2 are MNHNY and SVGAGI (reference sequence). The CDR3 spans 17 residues. The CDR3 loop reads CASSPPGLAPKTGELFF. CDR3 nucleotide sequence: TGTGCCAGCAGTCCCCCGGGACTAGCGCCGAAAACCGGGGAGCTGTTTTTT.